This T cell receptor beta chain was documented in a study of blood T cell repertoires in COVID-19. The table came from immunoSEQ multiplex PCR; TCRdb's copy has only in-frame clones and leaves some out. The data hold nearly 200,000 clones, with about 89% observed a single time. Trimming removed 3 bases at V and 5 bases at J, with 14 bases between. CDR1 and CDR2 from the germline V gene are SGHTA and FQGTGA. The length of the CDR3 is 15 residues. Those who participated ranged in age from roughly 18 to 95 years and resided in 20 to 25 US areas. Membership in each cohort depended on participant-reported clinical history.

Sequences were obtained from PBMCs or T cells enriched from blood (not recorded which). The sequence was obtained from a woman aged 18-30 years who had recovered from COVID-19. The rearrangement joins TRBV7-3 to TRBJ2-1; TRBD2 is a possible D gene (6 bases). CDR3 DNA: TGTGCCAGCAGCTTTCGACGAAGACTAGACAATGAGCAGTTCTTC. Its translation is CASSFRRRLDNEQFF.